These T cell receptor beta chains were read from a single sample in a study of PD-1 blockade in classical Hodgkin lymphoma. Data came from immunoSEQ multiplex PCR; TCRdb stores just in-frame clones and leaves some out. This sample carries roughly 4,000 clones, 70% to 90% of them seen once, and the ten largest clones take roughly 30%. The material sequenced was CD4+ T cells from blood, taken at baseline. The source is a human donor with classical Hodgkin lymphoma. CDR3s include the opening cysteine and the closing phenylalanine or tryptophan. A D gene is named only where the DNA matches it firmly.

>TRBJ2-7|TRBD1|TRBV7-8
TGTGCCAGCAGCACCAACGACAGGGCCTACGAGCAGTACTTC
CASSTNDRAYEQYF
>TRBJ2-1|TRBD2|TRBV4-1
TGCGCCAGCAGCCAAGCCCGGGAGGGGTCGCAGTTCTTC
CASSQAREGSQFF
>TRBJ1-2|-|TRBV29-1
TGCAGCGTTGGCGTAAGTGCAACTGGCTACACCTTC
CSVGVSATGYTF
>TRBJ2-3|-|TRBV27
TGTGCCAGCAGTCGCACAGATACGCAGTATTTT
CASSRTDTQYF
>TRBJ2-5|TRBD2|TRBV5-5
TGTGCCAGCAGCTCAGGGACTAGCGGGGGCCCCCGGGAGACCCAGTACTTC
CASSSGTSGGPRETQYF
>TRBJ1-4|-|TRBV25-1
TGTGCCAGCAGTGGCTTTCCCAGGGTAAAACTGTTTTTT
CASSGFPRVKLFF
>TRBJ2-3|TRBD1|TRBV6-1
TGTGCCAGCAGTGAAGAGGGGACAGCCTTCTTCACAGATACGCAGTATTTT
CASSEEGTAFFTDTQYF
>TRBJ2-3|-|TRBV18
TGTGCCAGCTCACCAGGTGCCAGGGGCAAATCTACGCAGTATTTT
CASSPGARGKSTQYF
>TRBJ1-6|-|TRBV27
TGTGCCAGCAGTTTATCAGGGCAGAATAAGGCATCCTCCTATAATTCACCCCTCCACTTT
CASSLSGQNKASSYNSPLHF
>TRBJ2-3|-|TRBV7-9
TGTGCCAGCAGCTTAGCGGCGTATGGTACGCAGTATTTT
CASSLAAYGTQYF
>TRBJ2-3|TRBD1|TRBV19
TGTGCCAGTAGTGAGGGGGCGGATACGCAGTATTTT
CASSEGADTQYF
>TRBJ2-1|TRBD2|TRBV19
TGTGCCAGTAGTATTTTACTAGCGGAAACTGAGCAGTTCTTC
CASSILLAETEQFF
>TRBJ2-1|-|TRBV4-1
TGCGCCAGCAGCCAAGCCCAGGGGAGGAATGAGCAGTTCTTC
CASSQAQGRNEQFF
>TRBJ2-1|TRBD2|TRBV6-4
TGTGCCAGCAGTGACATGGGACTAGCGGGAGGAGGTGAGCAGTTCTTC
CASSDMGLAGGGEQFF
>TRBJ2-2|TRBD2|TRBV29-1
TGCAGCGCTGGAGGGACTAGCGGGACTAGTGACACCGGGGAGCTGTTTTTT
CSAGGTSGTSDTGELFF
>TRBJ2-5|-|TRBV7-9
TGTGCCAGCAGCTTAGGATCTCGGGAGACCCAGTACTTC
CASSLGSRETQYF
>TRBJ2-7|-|TRBV6-5
TGTGCCAGCAGTTACTTGTTCGGCAGCTCCTACGAGCAGTACTTC
CASSYLFGSSYEQYF
>TRBJ2-7|TRBD2|TRBV5-3
TGTGCCAGCAGCGCGGGACTAGCGACCGCCTACGAGCAGTACTTC
CASSAGLATAYEQYF
>TRBJ1-1|-|TRBV11-1
TGTGCCAGCAGCTTAGGAGTGAACACTGAAGCTTTCTTT
CASSLGVNTEAFF
>TRBJ1-2|TRBD1|TRBV6-5
TGTGCCAGCAGTTACAACAGGGGACCTAACTATGGCTACACCTTC
CASSYNRGPNYGYTF
>TRBJ2-2|-|TRBV11-2
TGTGCCAGCAGCCGCGGACTACCAAACACCGGGGAGCTGTTTTTT
CASSRGLPNTGELFF
>TRBJ1-5|-|TRBV18
TGTGCCAGCTCACTACAGGACGGGGGGGATCAGCCCCAGCATTTT
CASSLQDGGDQPQHF